The 18 T cell receptor beta chains given below trace back to one sample, sequenced in a study of blood T cells in healthy people across ages. The use of a sample-barcoded 5' primer and a J-beta primer mix characterized a second PCR of roughly 7 to 12 cycles. MiXCR was run by TCRdb on the 5' RACE reads, yielding one entry per CDR3 protein. Among about 2 million distinct CDR3 sequences, about 50% were seen once, and the ten largest hold around 2.1%. Input material: blood. All receptors derive from a middle-aged woman in good health.

This chain connects TRBV6-5 to TRBJ1-2; D is possibly TRBD1 (5 bases). Trimming removed 0 bases at V and 7 bases at J, with 15 bases between. This CDR3 is 15 amino acids long. Germline CDR1 and CDR2: MNHEY and SVGAGI. CDR3 DNA sequence: TGTGCCAGCAGTTACTCGAACCTAAGGGGTGCTGGCTACACCTTC. As protein: CASSYSNLRGAGYTF.

This clonotype has only a few counts. The V gene is TRBV7-9, the J gene TRBJ1-2; D uncertain. V dropped 2 bases and J dropped 3 bases, with 10 bases sitting between them. Germline V gene lookup returns CDR1 SEHNR and CDR2 FQNEAQ (reference sequence). This CDR3 contains 14 residues. The CDR3 loop is CASSLMQDYYGYTF. The CDR3 DNA reads as TGTGCCAGCAGCTTAATGCAGGACTACTATGGCTACACCTTC.

The rearrangement joins TRBV29-1 to TRBJ2-4; either TRBD1 or TRBD2 may supply D (7 bases each). The germline CDR1 and CDR2 sequences are SQVTM and ANQGSEA. Trimming left V 7 bases short and J 3 bases short, with 13 bases between. This CDR3 spans 13 amino acids. The CDR3: CSAGGDHKNIQYF. In nucleotides, the CDR3 is TGCAGCGCAGGGGGGGACCACAAAAACATTCAGTACTTC.

The table lists this clonotype with a count of one. This is likely a read error, given that the CDR3 carries no conserved phenylalanine or tryptophan at its end. The chain has TRBV20-1 and TRBJ2-1; no reliable D call. The V end lost 4 bases, the J end lost 2 bases, and 9 bases lay between the germline ends. Germline V gene lookup returns CDR1 DFQATT and CDR2 SNEGSKA (reference sequence). The CDR3 totals 13 residues. This CDR3 reads CSAMIATYNEQFC. CDR3 DNA: TGCAGTGCTATGATAGCCACCTACAATGAGCAGTTCTGC.

This clonotype showed up just a few times. The rearrangement links TRBV7-2 to TRBJ2-5; D possibly corresponds to TRBD1 (6 bases). The V end lost 5 bases, the J end lost 5 bases, and 30 bases lay between the germline ends. This CDR3 is 19 amino acids long. The germline CDR1 and CDR2 sequences are SGHTA and FQGNSA. This CDR3 reads CASSLPGEVRLGIGETQYF. As DNA, the CDR3 is TGTGCCAGCAGCCTTCCAGGGGAAGTTAGGCTAGGCATTGGGGAGACCCAGTACTTC.

A few counts support this clonotype. The chain employs TRBV5-1 and TRBJ1-6; no firm D call. The CDR3 length is 13 residues. Germline assignment: CDR1 SGHRS and CDR2 YFSETQ. The germline V and J ends were trimmed by 4 bases and 2 bases, with 4 bases remaining between them. CDR3 DNA sequence: TGCGCCAGCAGCCTTACCTATAATTCACCCCTCCACTTT. Protein: CASSLTYNSPLHF.

V is TRBV12-3 or TRBV12-4 and J is TRBJ2-4, with D perhaps TRBD1 (5 bases). The V and J ends lost 6 bases and 1 base respectively, with 16 bases between them. The CDR3 has 16 amino acids. CDR3 amino acids: CASSLGRQGAKNIQYF. CDR3 nucleotides: TGTGCCAGCAGCTTGGGTCGGCAGGGTGCCAAAAACATTCAGTACTTC.

This rearrangement joins TRBV6-2 or TRBV6-3 to TRBJ2-3; D is possibly TRBD2 (5 bases). CDR3 length: 14 residues. Germline V gene data show CDR1 as MNHEY and CDR2 as SVGEGT. The V gene lost 6 bases and the J gene lost 2 bases, with 12 bases spanning the gap. CDR3 amino acids: CASRLRGFTDTQYF. The CDR3 region has the DNA TGTGCCAGCAGACTACGGGGATTCACAGATACGCAGTATTTT.

In its sample, this clonotype was seen a few times. The chain employs TRBV6-2 or TRBV6-3 and TRBJ2-1; TRBD2 might be the D (6 bases). V lost 6 bases, J lost 0 bases, and 24 bases lay in between. Germline CDR1 reads MNHEY; CDR2 reads SVGEGT. CDR3 length equals 19 residues. In nucleotides, the CDR3 is TGTGCCAGCAGCCGGAACCCCAAGGGAAGCGGGTCCTCCTACAATGAGCAGTTCTTC. It encodes CASSRNPKGSGSSYNEQFF.

The chain uses TRBV20-1 and TRBJ2-1, with D possibly being TRBD1 or TRBD2 (6 bases each). This CDR3 contains 15 residues. CDR1 is DFQATT and CDR2 is SNEGSKA in the germline V gene (reference sequence). V lost 0 bases to trimming and J lost 5 bases, with 14 bases between them. CDR3 bases: TGCAGTGCTAGAGAGGGGGGACAACCTAACAATGAGCAGTTCTTC. Encoded protein: CSAREGGQPNNEQFF.

The chain couples TRBV10-2 to TRBJ2-7, with 8 bases identical to TRBD1. The germline V gene encodes CDR1 WSHSY and CDR2 SAAADI. Trimming cost V 6 bases and J 3 bases; bases outside gene matches: 7. This CDR3 is built from 14 residues. DNA of the CDR3: TGCGCCAGCAGCCGACAGGGGATCGGCTACGAGCAGTACTTC. Translation: CASSRQGIGYEQYF.

This clonotype was picked up a small number of times. The chain combines TRBV24-1 with TRBJ2-4; unclear D gene. V lost 4 bases and J 11 bases, leaving 11 bases between the germline ends. CDR1 is KGHDR and CDR2 is SFDVKD in the germline V gene. The CDR3 loop spans 12 amino acids. CDR3 DNA sequence: TGTGCCACCAGTGAGACCGGGCCAGTTCAGTACTTC. Its protein is CATSETGPVQYF.

This chain connects TRBV4-1 to TRBJ2-1; D is undetermined. The CDR3 consists of 14 residues. Between the trimmed V and J ends, which lost 3 bases and 9 bases, there was a span of 15 bases. Germline CDR1 is MGHRA and CDR2 is YSYEKL. The CDR3 reads CASSQGRSLGEQFF. The DNA of the CDR3 is TGCGCCAGCAGCCAGGGCCGATCCCTGGGTGAGCAGTTCTTC.

This rearrangement joins TRBV6-1 to TRBJ1-4, with 7 bases aligning to TRBD1. V shed 6 bases, J shed 0 bases, and the junction held 10 bases outside the gene matches. CDR3 length: 17 amino acids. Germline V lookup: CDR1 MNHNS, CDR2 SASEGT. In DNA form, the CDR3 reads TGTGCCAGCAGAGATCGGGACAGTGGGGCAACTAATGAAAAACTGTTTTTT. The encoded protein is CASRDRDSGATNEKLFF.

The J gene is TRBJ1-3, the V gene TRBV5-5; D unresolved. Germline CDR1 reads SGHKS; CDR2 reads YYEKEE (reference sequence). The V gene lost 1 base and the J gene lost 0 bases, with 14 bases spanning the gap. The CDR3 spans 17 residues. The CDR3 sequence: CASSLFTDITSGNTIYF. In DNA, the CDR3 is TGTGCCAGCAGCTTGTTTACTGATATCACCTCTGGAAACACCATATATTTT.

This chain uses TRBV10-3 with TRBJ1-1; D is ambiguous. Per germline, CDR1 ENHRY and CDR2 SYGVKD. This CDR3 has 13 amino acids. Trimming shortened V by 0 bases and J by 5 bases, and 7 bases separated the two germline ends. CDR3 in DNA: TGTGCCATCAGTGAGTCCGCGACTACTGAAGCTTTCTTT. It translates to CAISESATTEAFF.

The rearrangement joins TRBV20-1 to TRBJ2-3, with 12 bases identical to TRBD2. Germline values: CDR1 DFQATT, CDR2 SNEGSKA (reference sequence). Losses at the gene ends were 3 bases for V and 4 bases for J; bases not matched to a gene: 8. The CDR3 loop spans 16 amino acids. CDR3 region: CSASFLAGGHADTQYF. In DNA, the CDR3 is TGCAGTGCTAGTTTCCTAGCGGGGGGGCACGCAGATACGCAGTATTTT.

V and J are TRBV11-2 and TRBJ2-4, with 12 bases fitting TRBD1. The germline V gene has CDR1 SGHAT and CDR2 FQNNGV. The CDR3 consists of 15 residues. V was clipped by 1 base and J by 13 bases; unmatched bases: 8. In nucleotides, the CDR3 is TGTGCCAGCAGCTTAGCCCCGGGACAGGGGGCTTCCCAGTACTTC. It encodes CASSLAPGQGASQYF. Filled out from reference TRBV11-2 and TRBJ2-4, the complete variable domain reads EAGVAQSPRYKIIEKRQSVAFWCNPISGHATLYWYQQILGQGPKLLIQFQNNGVVDDSQLPKDRFSAERLKGVDSTLKIQPAKLEDSAVYLCASSLAPGQGASQYFGAGTRLSVL.